Each of the 28 T cell receptor beta chains below was sequenced from the same sample in a study of identical twins listed by TCRdb under 2016. Receptors were amplified or captured by 5' RACE. The instrument given in TCRdb is Illumina HiSeq 2000. TCRdb handled the public reads itself, with Q25 trimming in fastp and clone calling in MiXCR, and kept productive beta chains. Here each entry gathers all rows of one CDR3 protein and keeps the most common genes and DNA. Counted in this sample were approximately 530,000 distinct CDR3 sequences; around 22% of them appeared once. The ten top clones hold more than 0.4% of the sample. The data also belong to a second study, concerning yellow fever vaccine responses in identical twins.

The sequenced sample consisted of CD4+ T cells sorted from blood. The source of these receptors is a woman aged 18-30 years in good health.

This clonotype was recorded a few times. The chain has TRBV7-9 and TRBJ2-1; D remains ambiguous. Germline V lookup: CDR1 SEHNR, CDR2 FQNEAQ (reference sequence). Trimming stripped 2 bases from V and 8 bases from J, with 13 bases between. The CDR3 extends over 14 amino acids. DNA for the CDR3: TGTGCCAGCAGCTTATTTTCCGGGTCGGATGAGCAGTTCTTC. This translates into CASSLFSGSDEQFF.

This clonotype has a single count. This chain joins TRBV20-1 and TRBJ1-4; 7 nucleotides line up with TRBD1. The CDR3 covers 13 residues. After removal of 3 bases from V and 2 bases from J, the junction contained 0 bases not matched to a gene. Germline values: CDR1 DFQATT, CDR2 SNEGSKA (reference sequence). This CDR3 reads CSARGQTNEKLFF. As DNA, the CDR3 is TGCAGTGCTAGGGGACAGACTAATGAAAAACTGTTTTTT.

This clonotype has only a few counts. J is TRBJ1-2 and V is TRBV12-3 or TRBV12-4; D uncertain. This CDR3 has 14 amino acids. V dropped 6 bases and J dropped 2 bases, with 13 bases sitting between them. In DNA, the CDR3 is TGTGCCAGCAGGTCCAGGAGAGGGAACTATGGCTACACCTTC. As protein: CASRSRRGNYGYTF.

In its sample, this clonotype was seen a few times. The V call is TRBV18, the J call TRBJ2-1, with 8 bases identical to TRBD1. V shed 3 bases and J 9 bases; nucleotides not matched to a gene: 10. Germline CDR1 KGHSH, CDR2 LQKENI. The CDR3 runs 15 residues. CDR3 loop: CASSPGTGERSEQFF. For the CDR3, the DNA is TGTGCCAGCTCACCTGGGACAGGTGAGCGGTCTGAGCAGTTCTTC.

V gene TRBV28 combines with J gene TRBJ2-1; D is undetermined. The V and J ends lost 6 bases and 6 bases respectively, with 9 bases between them. CDR1 is MDHEN, CDR2 SYDVKM, per germline. This CDR3 is 12 amino acids long. CDR3: CASRRQTNEQFF. The CDR3 DNA reads TGTGCCAGCAGGAGACAAACCAATGAGCAGTTCTTC.

The CDR3 DNA sequence: TGTGCCAGCACCTCGGGGGGGGCGCGTAATGAGCAGTTCTTC. Translating it yields CASTSGGARNEQFF. The rearrangement joins TRBV28 to TRBJ2-1; TRBD2 matches 8 bases. This CDR3 comprises 14 residues. After removal of 7 bases from V and 7 bases from J, the junction contained 9 bases not matched to a gene. The germline V gene has CDR1 MDHEN and CDR2 SYDVKM.

This clonotype has a handful of counts. J is TRBJ1-1 and V is TRBV14; no clear D gene. V dropped 0 bases and J dropped 2 bases, with 4 bases sitting between them. CDR3 length equals 13 residues. CDR1 is SGHDN and CDR2 is FVKESK in the germline V gene. DNA of the CDR3: TGTGCCAGCAGCCAAGAGGTCAACACTGAAGCTTTCTTT. Its protein product is CASSQEVNTEAFF.

This chain uses TRBV5-1 with TRBJ2-5, with D hard to call. The germline V and J ends were trimmed by 2 bases and 2 bases, with 4 bases remaining between them. Germline CDR1 SGHRS, CDR2 YFSETQ. The CDR3 has 12 amino acids. The CDR3: CASSFYQETQYF. In nucleotides, the CDR3 is TGCGCCAGCAGCTTCTATCAAGAGACCCAGTACTTC.

This clonotype was counted only a few times. This rearrangement joins TRBV5-5 to TRBJ2-3; D ambiguous. The CDR3 length is 14 residues. Trimming took off 0 bases at V and 4 bases at J, with 9 bases between the two ends. Looked up from germline, CDR1 is SGHKS and CDR2 is YYEKEE (reference sequence). CDR3 amino acids: CASSLAQYSDTQYF. The CDR3 DNA reads as TGTGCCAGCAGCTTGGCACAGTATTCAGATACGCAGTATTTT.

The V call is TRBV19, the J call TRBJ1-5; the match to TRBD1 covers 9 bases. Germline V CDR1 and CDR2: LNHDA, SQIVND (reference sequence). The J segment lost 5 bases and the V segment lost 5 bases, leaving 7 bases of the junction unmatched. CDR3 length: 15 amino acids. CDR3: CASSGRTGEDQPQHF. The CDR3 bases are TGTGCCAGTAGTGGTCGGACAGGGGAAGATCAGCCCCAGCATTTT.

The V gene is TRBV11-2, the J gene TRBJ2-1, with TRBD2 matching over 8 bases. Germline lookup yields CDR1 SGHAT and CDR2 FQNNGV. The CDR3 totals 15 residues. The V and J ends lost 5 bases and 3 bases, in that order; junction bases with no gene match: 6. Here the CDR3 DNA reads TGTGCCAGCAGCACGTCCGGGACTAGCTACAATGAGCAGTTCTTC. Translation gives CASSTSGTSYNEQFF.

This clonotype has more than one count but fewer than ten. The chain has TRBV10-3 and TRBJ2-1; TRBD2 matches 8 bases. This CDR3 region has 17 residues. V dropped 0 bases and J dropped 0; count of bases not matched to a gene: 4. Germline V gene data show CDR1 as ENHRY and CDR2 as SYGVKD. The CDR3 loop is CAISESKRESSYNEQFF. The CDR3 region has the DNA TGTGCCATCAGTGAGTCGAAGCGGGAGAGCTCCTACAATGAGCAGTTCTTC.

This clonotype was detected a few times. The V call is TRBV15, the J call TRBJ1-4; tentatively, D is TRBD1 (6 bases). CDR1 and CDR2 from the germline V gene are LNHNV and YYDKDF (reference sequence). This CDR3 comprises 13 residues. V lost 8 bases, J lost 7 bases, and 14 bases lay in between. CDR3 DNA: TGTGCCACCCGTAGGGGGATGGCTGAAAAACTGTTTTTT. Protein sequence: CATRRGMAEKLFF.

This clonotype was detected only a few times. The chain couples TRBV7-2 to TRBJ1-3; D is ambiguous. Trimming removed 2 bases at V and 0 bases at J, with 8 bases between. The CDR3 has 15 amino acids. CDR1 and CDR2 from the germline V gene are SGHTA and FQGNSA. CDR3 protein: CASSLLPSSGNTIYF. The CDR3, as DNA: TGTGCCAGCAGCTTACTTCCCAGCTCTGGAAACACCATATATTTT.

The rearrangement joins TRBV7-8 to TRBJ2-3, with TRBD2 matching over 13 bases. Germline values: CDR1 SGHVS, CDR2 FQNEAQ. Unmatched junction bases numbered 9, after V lost 2 bases and J lost 1 base. The CDR3 length is 19 residues. The CDR3 DNA follows: TGTGCCAGCAGCTTAAAACCCCAGGGGACTAGCGGGGGCACAGATACGCAGTATTTT. Encoded protein: CASSLKPQGTSGGTDTQYF.

A few counts support this clonotype. The chain employs TRBV25-1 and TRBJ2-2; 7 nucleotides align to TRBD2. V was clipped by 6 bases and J by 7 bases; unmatched bases: 5. CDR1 is MGHDK and CDR2 is SYGVNS in the germline V gene. The CDR3 loop spans 13 amino acids. CDR3 loop: CASREAGNGELFF. CDR3 nucleotide sequence: TGTGCCAGCAGGGAAGCGGGGAACGGGGAGCTGTTTTTT.

This clonotype turned up a few times. V usage is TRBV6-1 and J usage is TRBJ2-7, with D possibly matching TRBD2 (5 bases). With 7 bases removed from V and 7 bases from J, the gap between germline ends came to 11 bases. This CDR3 region has 11 residues. In germline, CDR1 is MNHNS, CDR2 SASEGT. The CDR3 DNA reads as TGTGCCAGCACGGAGCGGAGTGAGCAGTACTTC. It encodes CASTERSEQYF.

The table lists this clonotype with a few counts. DNA for the CDR3: TGTGCCAGCAGTTACTCGACCAGGTCCTACGAGCAGTACGTC. Translated: CASSYSTRSYEQYV. V usage is TRBV6-5 and J usage is TRBJ2-7; no definite D call. This CDR3 has 14 residues. V was trimmed by 0 bases and J by 1 base, leaving 7 bases between them. CDR1 MNHEY and CDR2 SVGAGI come from the germline V gene.

In this sample, this clonotype turned up a few times. J is TRBJ1-6 and V is TRBV12-3 or TRBV12-4; D uncertain. The ends were cut back, 3 bases at V and 7 bases at J, with 16 bases in the middle. The CDR3 is 16 amino acids. CDR3 nucleotide sequence: TGTGCCAGCAGTTTTGGTCCCCGGGCGGCGAATTCACCCCTCCACTTT. Translated, it gives CASSFGPRAANSPLHF.

This clonotype was seen ten or more times. The CDR3 protein is CSVDPGKASGEQYF. CDR3 nucleotide sequence: TGCAGCGTTGATCCAGGGAAGGCGTCAGGCGAGCAGTACTTC. The chain links TRBV29-1 to TRBJ2-7; D may be TRBD1 (5 bases). CDR1 and CDR2 from the germline V gene are SQVTM and ANQGSEA. The CDR3 loop spans 14 amino acids. The V and J ends lost 3 bases and 6 bases respectively, with 18 bases between them.

This clonotype was picked up a small number of times. The chain employs TRBV6-5 and TRBJ2-6; perhaps TRBD1 as D (7 bases). The germline V gene encodes CDR1 MNHEY and CDR2 SVGAGI. Trimming pared 2 bases from V and 1 base from J, leaving 12 bases between. The CDR3 spans 17 residues. CDR3 bases: TGTGCCAGCAGTTACCAGGGGGGCCAATCTGGGGCCAACGTCCTGACTTTC. Its protein product is CASSYQGGQSGANVLTF.

This clonotype came up a few times. The chain carries TRBV2 and TRBJ2-2; 11 bases fit TRBD2. This CDR3 contains 18 residues. CDR1 SNHLY and CDR2 FYNNEI come from the germline V gene. V trimming: 7 bases; J trimming: 0 bases; junction bases outside the gene matches: 10. Written as DNA, the CDR3 is TGTGCCAGCAAAGGCCGACTAGCGGGACCTACGAACACCGGGGAGCTGTTTTTT. Its protein product is CASKGRLAGPTNTGELFF.

The table lists this clonotype with many counts. The chain is built from TRBV12-3 or TRBV12-4 and TRBJ1-4; D gene unclear. The V end lost 6 bases, the J end lost 10 bases, and 21 bases lay between the germline ends. The CDR3 is 15 residues long. The CDR3 spells CASSPASEITGKLFF. DNA for the CDR3: TGTGCCAGCAGCCCCGCGTCAGAAATTACTGGAAAACTGTTTTTT.

This clonotype has just a few counts. The rearrangement links TRBV10-2 to TRBJ2-2; 9 positions agree with TRBD1. Germline loops: CDR1 WSHSY, CDR2 SAAADI. With 10 bases clipped from V and 4 bases from J, the junction kept 13 bases outside the gene matches. The CDR3 totals 16 residues. CDR3 nucleotide sequence: TGCGCCACCAAAGGGACAGGGATTATAGGCACCGGGGAGCTGTTTTTT. This codes for CATKGTGIIGTGELFF.

This chain connects TRBV29-1 to TRBJ1-1, with D perhaps TRBD1 (6 bases). Germline CDR1 reads SQVTM; CDR2 reads ANQGSEA. The CDR3 extends over 13 amino acids. Trimming removed 7 bases from V and 6 bases from J, with 18 bases in between. The CDR3 DNA reads as TGCAGCGGTTTAGGGTCAGGGGCCGCTGAAGCTTTCTTT. Translation: CSGLGSGAAEAFF.

This clonotype has more than one count but fewer than ten. This chain joins TRBV6-1 and TRBJ2-3; 14 bases agree with TRBD2. The CDR3 is 16 amino acids. V lost 4 bases to trimming and J lost 6 bases; unmatched junction nucleotides: 6. Germline-derived CDR1 and CDR2 are MNHNS and SASEGT. The CDR3 coding sequence is TGTGCCAGCAGTGGCCCGACTAGCGGGGGGGCTGATACGCAGTATTTT. This sequence encodes CASSGPTSGGADTQYF.

The chain recombines TRBV5-1 with TRBJ2-1; weak D call: TRBD1 (7 bases). This CDR3 region has 15 residues. CDR1 and CDR2 (germline): SGHRS, YFSETQ. Trimming removed 2 bases from V and 8 bases from J, with 17 bases in between. CDR3 residues: CASSLQGRWRDEQFF. The CDR3 nucleotides are TGCGCCAGCAGCTTACAGGGGAGGTGGAGGGATGAGCAGTTCTTC.

This clonotype has ten or more counts. The chain uses TRBV7-9 and TRBJ2-3; D is undetermined. The CDR3 loop spans 12 amino acids. The germline V and J ends were trimmed by 6 bases and 0 bases, with 4 bases remaining between them. Per the germline V gene, CDR1 is SEHNR and CDR2 is FQNEAQ (reference sequence). DNA of the CDR3: TGTGCCAGCAGTACCAGCACAGATACGCAGTATTTT. Its protein is CASSTSTDTQYF.